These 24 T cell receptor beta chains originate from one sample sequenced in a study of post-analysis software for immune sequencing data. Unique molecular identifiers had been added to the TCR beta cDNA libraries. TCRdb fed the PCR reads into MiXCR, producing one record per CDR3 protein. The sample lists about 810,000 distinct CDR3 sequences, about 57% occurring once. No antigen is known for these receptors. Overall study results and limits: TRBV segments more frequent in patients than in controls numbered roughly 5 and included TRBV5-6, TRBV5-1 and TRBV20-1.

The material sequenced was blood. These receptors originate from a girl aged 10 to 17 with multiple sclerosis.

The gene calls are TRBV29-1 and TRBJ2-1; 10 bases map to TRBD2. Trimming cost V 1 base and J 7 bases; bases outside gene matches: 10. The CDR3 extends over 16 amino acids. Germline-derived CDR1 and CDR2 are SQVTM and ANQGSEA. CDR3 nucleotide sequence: TGCAGCGTTGAAGCCTCTCTAGCGGGAGTCTCTAATGAGCAGTTCTTC. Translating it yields CSVEASLAGVSNEQFF.

CDR3 amino acids: CASMRAGTYEQYF. CDR3 in DNA: TGTGCCAGCATGAGGGCAGGAACCTACGAGCAGTACTTC. The V call is TRBV6-5, the J call TRBJ2-7; tentative D call: TRBD2 (5 bases). The CDR3 spans 13 residues. Trimming took 7 bases from V and 2 from J, leaving 12 bases between them. The germline V gene encodes CDR1 MNHEY and CDR2 SVGAGI.

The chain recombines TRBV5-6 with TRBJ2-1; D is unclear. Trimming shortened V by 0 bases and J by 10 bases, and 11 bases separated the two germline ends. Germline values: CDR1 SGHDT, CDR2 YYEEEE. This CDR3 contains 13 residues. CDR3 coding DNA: TGTGCCAGCAGCTTGGTTAGGCCAGGAGAGCAGTTCTTC. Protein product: CASSLVRPGEQFF. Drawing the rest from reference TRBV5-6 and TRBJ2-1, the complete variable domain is DAGVTQSPTHLIKTRGQQVTLRCSPKSGHDTVSWYQQALGQGPQFIFQYYEEEERQRGNFPDRFSGHQFPNYSSELNVNALLLGDSALYLCASSLVRPGEQFFGPGTRLTVL.

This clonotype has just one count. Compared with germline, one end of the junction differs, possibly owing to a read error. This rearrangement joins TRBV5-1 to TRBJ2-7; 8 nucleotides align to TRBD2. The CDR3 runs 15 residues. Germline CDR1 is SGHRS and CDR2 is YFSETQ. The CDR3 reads CVSSLAPTSDYEQYF. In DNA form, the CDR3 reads TGCGTCAGCAGCTTGGCCCCGACTAGCGACTACGAGCAGTACTTC. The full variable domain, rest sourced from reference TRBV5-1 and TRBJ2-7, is KAGVTQTPRYLIKTRGQQVTLSCSPISGHRSVSWYQQTPGQGLQFLFEYFSETQRNKGNFPGRFSGRQFSNSRSEMNVSTLELGDSALYLCVSSLAPTSDYEQYFGPGTRLTVT.

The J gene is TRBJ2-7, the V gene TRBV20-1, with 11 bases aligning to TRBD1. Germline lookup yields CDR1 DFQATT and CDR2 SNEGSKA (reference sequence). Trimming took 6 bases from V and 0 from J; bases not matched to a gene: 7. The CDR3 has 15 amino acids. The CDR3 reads CSAPSGTGGSYEQYF. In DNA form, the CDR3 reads TGCAGTGCACCGTCCGGGACAGGGGGCTCCTACGAGCAGTACTTC.

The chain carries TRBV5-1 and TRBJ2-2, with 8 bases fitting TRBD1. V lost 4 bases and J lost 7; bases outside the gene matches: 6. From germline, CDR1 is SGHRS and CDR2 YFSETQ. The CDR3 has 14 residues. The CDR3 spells CASSRQGQGGELFF. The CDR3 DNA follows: TGCGCCAGCAGCCGACAGGGGCAGGGCGGGGAGCTGTTTTTT.

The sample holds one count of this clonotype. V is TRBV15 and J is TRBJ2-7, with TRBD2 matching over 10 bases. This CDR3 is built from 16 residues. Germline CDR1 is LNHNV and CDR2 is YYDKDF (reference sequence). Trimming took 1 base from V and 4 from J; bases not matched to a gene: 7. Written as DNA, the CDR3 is TGTGCCACCAGCAGAGTTCCAAGCGGGAGGGATTACGAGCAGTACTTC. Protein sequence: CATSRVPSGRDYEQYF.

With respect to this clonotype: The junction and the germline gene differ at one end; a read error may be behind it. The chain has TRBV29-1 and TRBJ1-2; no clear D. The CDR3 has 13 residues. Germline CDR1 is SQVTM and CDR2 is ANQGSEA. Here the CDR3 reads CSVEDDGNYGYNF. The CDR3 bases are TGCAGCGTTGAAGACGACGGAAACTATGGCTACAACTTC. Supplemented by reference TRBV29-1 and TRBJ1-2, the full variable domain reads SAVISQKPSRDICQRGTSLTIQCQVDSQVTMMFWYRQQPGQSLTLIATANQGSEATYESGFVIDKFPISRPNLTFSTLTVSNMSPEDSSIYLCSVEDDGNYGYNFGSGTRLTVV.

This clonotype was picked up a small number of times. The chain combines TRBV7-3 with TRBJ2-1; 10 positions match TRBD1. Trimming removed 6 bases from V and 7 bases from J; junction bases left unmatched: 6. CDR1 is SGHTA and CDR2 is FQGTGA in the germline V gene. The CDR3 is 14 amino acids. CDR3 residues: CASRTTGGRNEQFF. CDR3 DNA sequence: TGTGCCAGCAGGACGACAGGGGGCAGGAATGAGCAGTTCTTC.

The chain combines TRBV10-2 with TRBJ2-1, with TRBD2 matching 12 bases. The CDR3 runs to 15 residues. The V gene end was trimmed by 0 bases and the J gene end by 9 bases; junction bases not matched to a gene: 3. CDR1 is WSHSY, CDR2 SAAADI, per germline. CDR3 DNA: TGCGCCAGCAGTGAGTCCACTAGCGGGAGGAGTGAGCAGTTCTTC. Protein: CASSESTSGRSEQFF.

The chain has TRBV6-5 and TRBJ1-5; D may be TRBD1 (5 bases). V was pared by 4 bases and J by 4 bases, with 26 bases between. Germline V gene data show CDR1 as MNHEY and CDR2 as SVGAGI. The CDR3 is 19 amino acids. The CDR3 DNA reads TGTGCCAGCAGTTTCTCCGGGACTGCTCTGTCGGGCGAAAATCAGCCCCAGCATTTT. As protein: CASSFSGTALSGENQPQHF.

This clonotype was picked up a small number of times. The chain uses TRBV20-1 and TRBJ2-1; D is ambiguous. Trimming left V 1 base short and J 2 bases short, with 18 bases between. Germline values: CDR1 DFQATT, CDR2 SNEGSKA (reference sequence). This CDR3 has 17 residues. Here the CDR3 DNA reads TGCAGTGCTAGAGCTTCAGCCCCCTCTATCCCCTACAATGAGCAGTTCTTC. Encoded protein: CSARASAPSIPYNEQFF.

CDR3 residues: CSASWGGITDTQYF. The CDR3 nucleotides read TGCAGTGCTAGTTGGGGGGGAATCACAGATACGCAGTATTTT. The V gene is TRBV20-1, the J gene TRBJ2-3; TRBD2 matches at 7 bases. The CDR3 extends over 14 amino acids. Germline assignment: CDR1 DFQATT and CDR2 SNEGSKA (reference sequence). With V trimmed by 3 bases and J by 2 bases, 5 bases remained unmatched.

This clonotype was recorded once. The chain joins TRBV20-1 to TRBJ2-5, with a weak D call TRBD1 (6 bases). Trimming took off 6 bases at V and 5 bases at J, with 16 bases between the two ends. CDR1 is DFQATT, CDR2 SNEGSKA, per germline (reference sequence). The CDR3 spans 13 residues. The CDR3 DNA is TGCAGTGCCACAGGACAGCTTAGGGAGACCCAGTACTTC. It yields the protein CSATGQLRETQYF.

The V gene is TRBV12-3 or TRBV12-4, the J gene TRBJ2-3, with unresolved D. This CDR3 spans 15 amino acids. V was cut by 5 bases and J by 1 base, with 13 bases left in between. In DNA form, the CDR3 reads TGTGCCAGCAGTGTTAGGGCCAGAGGCACAGATACGCAGTATTTT. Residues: CASSVRARGTDTQYF.

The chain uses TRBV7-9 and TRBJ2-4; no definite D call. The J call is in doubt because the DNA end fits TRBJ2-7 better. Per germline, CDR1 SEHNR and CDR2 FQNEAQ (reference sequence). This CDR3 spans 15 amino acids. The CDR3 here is CASSPPPRGSYEQYF. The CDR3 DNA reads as TGTGCCAGCAGCCCTCCGCCCCGAGGCTCCTACGAGCAGTACTTC.

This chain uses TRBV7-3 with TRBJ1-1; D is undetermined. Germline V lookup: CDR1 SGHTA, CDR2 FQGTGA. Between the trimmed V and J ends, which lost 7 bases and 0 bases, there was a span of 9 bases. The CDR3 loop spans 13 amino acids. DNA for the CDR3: TGTGCCAGCAAGACTACAGTGAACACTGAAGCTTTCTTT. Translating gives CASKTTVNTEAFF.

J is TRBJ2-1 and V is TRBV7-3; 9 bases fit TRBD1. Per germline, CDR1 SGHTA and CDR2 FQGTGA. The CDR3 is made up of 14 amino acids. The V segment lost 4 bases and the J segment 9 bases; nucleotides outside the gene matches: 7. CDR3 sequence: CASSSLSTGGEQFF. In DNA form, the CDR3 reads TGTGCCAGCAGCTCCCTCTCGACAGGGGGTGAGCAGTTCTTC.

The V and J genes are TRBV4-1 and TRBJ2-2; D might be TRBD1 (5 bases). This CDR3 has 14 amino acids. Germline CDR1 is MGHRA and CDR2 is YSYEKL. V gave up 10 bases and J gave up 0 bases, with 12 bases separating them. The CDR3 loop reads CATAGIPNTGELFF. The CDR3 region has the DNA TGCGCCACCGCAGGGATTCCGAACACCGGGGAGCTGTTTTTT.

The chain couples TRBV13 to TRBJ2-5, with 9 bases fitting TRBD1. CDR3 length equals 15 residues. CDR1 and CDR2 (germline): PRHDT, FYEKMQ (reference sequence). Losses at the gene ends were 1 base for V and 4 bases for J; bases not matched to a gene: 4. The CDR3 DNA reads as TGTGCCAGCAGCTTAGACGGGACAGGGTTAGAGACCCAGTACTTC. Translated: CASSLDGTGLETQYF.

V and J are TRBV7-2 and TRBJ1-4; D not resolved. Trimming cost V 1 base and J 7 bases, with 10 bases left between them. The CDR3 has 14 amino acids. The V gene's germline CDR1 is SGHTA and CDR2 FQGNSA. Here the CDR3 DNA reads TGTGCCAGCAGCTTAGGCGGGCTCAGTGAAAAACTGTTTTTT. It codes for CASSLGGLSEKLFF.

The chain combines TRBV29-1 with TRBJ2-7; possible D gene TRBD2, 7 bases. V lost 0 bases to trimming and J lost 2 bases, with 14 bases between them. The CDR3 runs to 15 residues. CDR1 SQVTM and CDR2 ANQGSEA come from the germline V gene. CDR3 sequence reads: CSVEDGRGATYEQYF. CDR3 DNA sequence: TGCAGCGTTGAAGATGGACGGGGGGCCACCTACGAGCAGTACTTC.

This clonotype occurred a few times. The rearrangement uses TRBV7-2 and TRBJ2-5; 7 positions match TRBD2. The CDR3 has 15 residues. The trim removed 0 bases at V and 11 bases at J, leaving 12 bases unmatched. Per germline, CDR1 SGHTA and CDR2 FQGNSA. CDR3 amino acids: CASSLAGGTYNEQYF. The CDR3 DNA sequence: TGTGCCAGCAGCTTAGCGGGGGGGACCTACAATGAGCAGTACTTC.

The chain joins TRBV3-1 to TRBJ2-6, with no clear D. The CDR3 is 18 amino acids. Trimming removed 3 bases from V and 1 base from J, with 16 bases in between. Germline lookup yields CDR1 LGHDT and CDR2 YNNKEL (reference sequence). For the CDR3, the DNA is TGTGCCAGCAGCCACCTCGGCCTCCCTATTTCTGGGGCCAACGTCCTGACTTTC. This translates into CASSHLGLPISGANVLTF.